The 28 T cell receptor beta chains below were found in one sample sequenced in a study of blood T cells in healthy people across ages. Sample-barcoded 5' priming and a J-beta primer mix drove a second PCR of about 6 to 12 cycles. Each CDR3 protein is one row after TCRdb ran MiXCR on the 5' RACE reads. Of about 1,500,000 distinct CDR3 sequences listed, 28% were seen once; the top ten hold less than 9.5%. Sequencing was done on a sample of blood. All receptors come from a woman aged 25 to 39 in good health.

V and J are TRBV24-1 and TRBJ2-2; possibly TRBD1 for D (6 bases). Deletions cut 12 bases from V and 5 bases from J, with 18 bases between. The CDR3 runs 14 residues. Germline CDR1 is KGHDR and CDR2 is SFDVKD. The CDR3 region has the DNA TGTGCCCCGGCCCCAGGGGACGGGACCGGGGAGCTGTTTTTT. It is translated as CAPAPGDGTGELFF.

The V call is TRBV4-1, the J call TRBJ1-1, with D possibly being TRBD1 (5 bases). The CDR3 runs to 15 residues. From germline, CDR1 is MGHRA and CDR2 YSYEKL. Trimming took 4 bases from V and 0 from J, leaving 12 bases between them. The CDR3 coding sequence is TGCGCCAGCAGCCGAGATGACAGCATGAACACTGAAGCTTTCTTT. The encoded protein is CASSRDDSMNTEAFF.

This rearrangement joins TRBV2 to TRBJ1-1, with D tentatively TRBD1 (6 bases). The CDR3 loop spans 14 amino acids. Trimming removed 6 bases at V and 10 bases at J, with 21 bases between. Germline V gene sequence: CDR1 SNHLY, CDR2 FYNNEI. The CDR3 region has the DNA TGTGCCAGCAGATCCGGGACACAGCAACCCCCAGCTTTCTTT. Translation: CASRSGTQQPPAFF.

This rearrangement joins TRBV20-1 to TRBJ2-5; possibly TRBD1 or TRBD2 for D (5 bases each). Germline V gives CDR1 DFQATT, CDR2 SNEGSKA (reference sequence). The CDR3 runs 14 residues. The V end lost 0 bases, the J end lost 5 bases, and 13 bases lay between the germline ends. The CDR3 here is CSAREGTDFETQYF. For the CDR3, the DNA is TGCAGTGCTAGAGAGGGGACGGACTTTGAGACCCAGTACTTC.

V gene TRBV24-1 combines with J gene TRBJ2-3; maybe TRBD1 (5 bases). Germline loops: CDR1 KGHDR, CDR2 SFDVKD. The CDR3 runs 13 residues. The V end was cut by 5 bases, the J end by 2 bases, with 7 bases between. The DNA for the CDR3 is TGTGCCACCAGTGGACAGATCACAGATACGCAGTATTTT. Its protein is CATSGQITDTQYF.

This chain uses TRBV12-3 or TRBV12-4 with TRBJ1-2; the D is unclear. V lost 7 bases and J 7 bases, leaving 13 bases between the germline ends. This CDR3 is 12 amino acids long. The CDR3 loop reads CASTLLSAGYTF. CDR3 in DNA: TGTGCCAGCACTCTCCTCAGTGCTGGCTACACCTTC.

This chain links TRBV5-1 with TRBJ2-7; the D gene is possibly TRBD2 (6 bases). This CDR3 spans 15 amino acids. Germline CDR1 reads SGHRS; CDR2 reads YFSETQ. V was trimmed by 4 bases and J by 0 bases, leaving 14 bases between them. This CDR3 reads CASSPGGAASYEQYF. The DNA for the CDR3 is TGCGCCAGCAGCCCCGGGGGTGCCGCCTCCTACGAGCAGTACTTC.

This chain uses TRBV30 with TRBJ2-2, with D perhaps TRBD1 (6 bases). This CDR3 contains 15 residues. Germline V gene sequence: CDR1 GTSNPN, CDR2 SVGIG (reference sequence). V lost 3 bases and J 3 bases, leaving 14 bases between the germline ends. CDR3 nucleotides: TGTGCCTGGAGGGGCACGGACAGAGACACCGGGGAGCTGTTTTTT. It encodes CAWRGTDRDTGELFF.

The chain combines TRBV10-3 with TRBJ2-7; 10 bases match TRBD2. Germline V gene data show CDR1 as ENHRY and CDR2 as SYGVKD. After removal of 8 bases from V and 5 bases from J, the junction contained 6 bases not matched to a gene. The CDR3 loop spans 13 amino acids. CDR3 amino acids: CAICASGSDEQYF. Here the CDR3 DNA reads TGTGCCATCTGCGCTAGCGGGAGTGACGAGCAGTACTTC.

Concerning this clonotype: The CDR3 end shows no conserved phenylalanine or tryptophan, and so a read error is likely. The limits of the CDR3 on the DNA are not certain, so only TCRdb's listed CDR3 is given. The chain has TRBV7-6 and TRBJ2-5. Germline V gene lookup returns CDR1 SGHVS and CDR2 FNYEAQ. The CDR3 sequence runs 12 residues, both termini included. Here the CDR3 reads CASSPRRYGYDS.

This clonotype was seen only a few times. The chain couples TRBV12-3 or TRBV12-4 to TRBJ2-1; 11 bases line up with TRBD2. The length of the CDR3 is 15 residues. With V trimmed by 5 bases and J by 6 bases, 6 bases remained unmatched. The CDR3: CASSPTSGVSNEQFF. Written as DNA, the CDR3 is TGTGCCAGCAGTCCGACTAGCGGGGTAAGCAATGAGCAGTTCTTC.

About this clonotype itself: The CDR3 does not end in the conserved phenylalanine or tryptophan, so this is likely a read error. The chain carries TRBV28 and TRBJ2-4; 7 nucleotides match TRBD1. This CDR3 is 14 amino acids long. The junction had 9 bases not matched to a gene; V was cut back by 5 bases and J by 8 bases. CDR1 and CDR2 (germline): MDHEN, SYDVKM. CDR3 coding DNA: TGTGCCAGCAGTACCAGACAGGGCCGGGACATTCAGTACATC. Amino acids: CASSTRQGRDIQYI.

In its sample, this clonotype was seen many times. The chain couples TRBV12-3 or TRBV12-4 to TRBJ1-5; a possible D gene is TRBD1 (5 bases). Trimming removed 6 bases at V and 2 bases at J, with 14 bases between. The CDR3 consists of 15 residues. CDR3 sequence: CASRTRGSGNQPQHF. CDR3 in DNA: TGTGCCAGCAGAACTAGGGGCAGCGGCAATCAGCCCCAGCATTTT.

The sample holds a few counts of this clonotype. The V gene is TRBV12-3 or TRBV12-4, the J gene TRBJ2-2; D is unclear. V was clipped by 5 bases and J by 4 bases, with 5 bases between them. This CDR3 comprises 12 residues. The CDR3 region is CASSAITGELFF. CDR3 nucleotides: TGTGCCAGCAGTGCCATCACCGGGGAGCTGTTTTTT.

This clonotype was counted only a few times. The chain joins TRBV27 to TRBJ2-7; D could derive from TRBD1 or TRBD2 (5 bases each). Germline V CDR1 and CDR2: MNHEY, SMNVEV (reference sequence). The CDR3 extends over 13 amino acids. Trimming cost V 5 bases and J 5 bases, with 13 bases left between them. The CDR3 bases are TGTGCCAGCAGTCCTGGGACCCGAAACGAGCAGTACTTC. It codes for CASSPGTRNEQYF.

The CDR3 region has the DNA TGCGCCAGCAGCCAAGGACTTCTGGGGGGGCAGTACTTC. It specifies CASSQGLLGGQYF. V gene TRBV4-1 combines with J gene TRBJ2-7, with a weak D call TRBD2 (6 bases). The CDR3 has 13 residues. V lost 1 base and J lost 9, with 13 bases in between. Germline values: CDR1 MGHRA, CDR2 YSYEKL.

The chain carries TRBV21-1 and TRBJ2-7; the D call of TRBD1 is as the table states it, not checked on the DNA. TRBV21-1 is a known pseudogene. The CDR3 length is 17 residues. The CDR3 coding sequence is TGTGCCAGCAGCAGAGTACTTGGGGGCGCGAACTCCTACGAGCAGTACTTC. Amino acids: CASSRVLGGANSYEQYF.

The J gene is TRBJ2-7, the V gene TRBV3-1; D not resolved. Germline values: CDR1 LGHDT, CDR2 YNNKEL (reference sequence). Trimming took 1 base from V and 8 from J, leaving 6 bases between them. There are 11 residues in the CDR3. The CDR3 reads CASSQGLKQYF. CDR3 in DNA: TGTGCCAGCAGCCAAGGTTTAAAGCAGTACTTC.

V gene TRBV7-9 combines with J gene TRBJ1-1, with a possible D match to TRBD1 (5 bases). This CDR3 is built from 14 residues. The V end lost 5 bases, the J end lost 6 bases, and 16 bases lay between the germline ends. CDR1 is SEHNR and CDR2 is FQNEAQ in the germline V gene (reference sequence). CDR3 sequence reads: CASSDQGRVAEAFF. The DNA for the CDR3 is TGTGCCAGCAGCGACCAGGGCCGGGTCGCTGAAGCTTTCTTT.

The rearrangement joins TRBV5-6 to TRBJ2-5; 8 bases agree with TRBD1. The CDR3 sequence is 15 residues long. Germline assignment: CDR1 SGHDT and CDR2 YYEEEE. V lost 4 bases, J lost 4 bases, and 9 bases stayed unmatched. This CDR3 reads CASSEIGTGGETQYF. CDR3 bases: TGTGCCAGCAGCGAAATTGGGACAGGTGGAGAGACCCAGTACTTC.

This chain uses TRBV5-1 with TRBJ2-3, with D possibly being TRBD1 (6 bases). This CDR3 comprises 13 residues. Germline CDR1 is SGHRS and CDR2 is YFSETQ. V lost 5 bases to trimming and J lost 6 bases, with 13 bases between them. The CDR3 loop reads CASSLPGDDTQYF. The CDR3 DNA is TGCGCCAGCAGTCTTCCAGGGGATGATACGCAGTATTTT.

This clonotype was counted once. The chain has TRBV6-6 and TRBJ2-2, with unresolved D. Trimming shortened V by 1 base and J by 4 bases, and 7 bases separated the two germline ends. CDR1 MNHNY and CDR2 SVGAGI come from the germline V gene (reference sequence). CDR3 length: 14 residues. CDR3 protein: CASSYFRATGELFF. The CDR3 bases are TGTGCCAGCAGTTACTTTCGGGCCACCGGGGAGCTGTTTTTT.

This clonotype has ten or more counts. The V and J genes are TRBV9 and TRBJ2-1; the match to TRBD2 covers 8 bases. V lost 3 bases to trimming and J lost 6 bases; unmatched junction nucleotides: 5. Germline V gene sequence: CDR1 SGDLS, CDR2 YYNGEE. The CDR3 totals 14 residues. The CDR3: CASSATGTSNEQFF. DNA for the CDR3: TGTGCCAGCAGCGCTACCGGGACTAGCAATGAGCAGTTCTTC.

In its sample, this clonotype was seen a few times. This sequence joins TRBV11-2 and TRBJ2-3; D possibly matches TRBD1 or TRBD2 (6 bases each). With 2 bases removed from V and 6 bases from J, the gap between germline ends came to 15 bases. The CDR3 length is 15 residues. The germline gives CDR1 SGHAT, CDR2 FQNNGV. The CDR3 reads CASSLRGELLDTQYF. CDR3 sequence (DNA): TGTGCCAGCAGCTTAAGGGGGGAGTTGCTTGATACGCAGTATTTT.

The J gene is TRBJ1-4, the V gene TRBV18; D gene unclear. Trimming removed 3 bases at V and 7 bases at J, with 9 bases between. Germline loops: CDR1 KGHSH, CDR2 LQKENI. CDR3 length: 13 amino acids. The CDR3 region has the DNA TGTGCCAGCTCACCCGCGGTGGGTGAAAAACTGTTTTTT. This sequence encodes CASSPAVGEKLFF.

The chain recombines TRBV6-6 with TRBJ2-5; possibly TRBD1 for D (5 bases). Deletions cut 2 bases from V and 2 bases from J, with 9 bases between. This CDR3 contains 14 residues. The germline V gene has CDR1 MNHNY and CDR2 SVGAGI (reference sequence). CDR3 loop: CASSYRGRQETQYF. The DNA of the CDR3 is TGTGCCAGCAGTTACAGGGGTAGGCAAGAGACCCAGTACTTC.

Only a few counts were recorded for this clonotype. CDR3 region: CASSLQSGTQYF. DNA of the CDR3: TGTGCCAGCAGCCTCCAGAGTGGTACGCAGTATTTT. The chain is built from TRBV7-3 and TRBJ2-3; D gene uncertain. Trimming pared 5 bases from V and 8 bases from J, leaving 11 bases between. Germline V gives CDR1 SGHTA, CDR2 FQGTGA. The CDR3 is made up of 12 amino acids.

Only a few counts were recorded for this clonotype. The chain combines TRBV7-3 with TRBJ1-1; 8 nucleotides align to TRBD1. The CDR3 length is 14 residues. Germline CDR1 SGHTA, CDR2 FQGTGA. V was pared by 3 bases and J by 6 bases, with 6 bases of the junction left unmatched. CDR3 nucleotides: TGTGCCAGCAGCTTGACGGGACAGGTACCTGAAGCTTTCTTT. Amino acids: CASSLTGQVPEAFF.